This entry features one T cell receptor (beta chain) sequence. This clonotype came up a few times. The antigen it recognizes is unknown. No base quality information exists; no much larger clone differs at one position. CDR1 and CDR2, looked up from the germline V gene, are SGDLS and YYNGEE. V loses 3 bases of germline sequence and J loses 6 bases, and the interval between the two ends is 7 bases. The CDR3, from cysteine to phenylalanine, totals 13 residues. Kept here is only the CDR3 DNA, which spans 39 bases and is read in frame from base 1. This sample is part of a study of CD8+CD57+ T cells in acquired aplastic anemia (dated by TCRdb to 2016 to 2019). Regarding the complete study: On average, sorted CD4+ and CD8+ cells yielded around 3.1 ug of extracted DNA, with a range of 0.2 to 27.4 ug. For healthy donor samples, the average read count was about 9.9 million for CD4+ cells and 11 million to 14 million for CD8+ cells.

Results the study describes overall, beyond this receptor: No significant difference in CD8+ Simpson's diversity was found between patients and healthy controls (P=0.060). Over 25 CD8+ CDR3 sequences were found in both patients and controls but appeared to be highly expressed in patients and within the immunodominant clones of the patients.

Genomic DNA was used as template for profiling of TCR beta VDJ combinations and CDR3 sequences. TCR repertoire sequencing was run on an Illumina HiSeq 2000. Per the authors' processing: TRBV/TRBJ rearrangement plots, CDR3 size and DJ length profiles, and Simpson's diversity index were used to evaluate the repertoires. The most abundant DNA sequence in the deep sequencing data was defined as the immunodominant clone. CDR3 amino acid sequences were checked for sharing across subjects and were also compared against the VDJdb database and published repertoires. TCRdb reran the public reads through fastp at Q25 and MiXCR, keeping productive beta chains. Here each entry gathers all rows of one CDR3 protein and keeps the most common genes and DNA. V and J calls and clone size were set by TCRdb, not the authors. The sample has a few hundred thousand distinct CDR3 sequences on record, about 70% of them singletons. Under 5% of the sample is in the top ten clones.

The study deep-sequenced TCR repertoires of sorted CD4+ and CD8+ blood T cells from severe aplastic anemia patients and healthy subjects. Ficoll-Paque density gradient centrifugation was used to isolate peripheral blood mononuclear cells. Before DNA extraction, CD4+ and CD8+ T cells were sorted by FACS or by magnetic beads. This sequence uses TRBV9 and TRBJ1-6; the best D guess is TRBD1, with 5 bases matching. The TCR originated in a human donor in good health, serving as a control. Material for sequencing was sorted CD4+, CD8+, or CD8+CD57+ T cells (not recorded which) from PBMCs. This receptor carries the CDR3 CASSAGGNSPLHF. The nucleotide sequence reads TGTGCCAGCAGCGCTGGGGGTAATTCACCCCTCCACTTT. The CDR3 plus the reference TRBV9 and TRBJ1-6 genes for the other parts give the full variable domain: DSGVTQTPKHLITATGQRVTLRCSPRSGDLSVYWYQQSLDQGLQFLIQYYNGEERAKGNILERFSAQQFPDLHSELNLSSLELGDSALYFCASSAGGNSPLHFGNGTRLTVT.